The clone carrying this TCR beta chain was found once. What it binds is unknown. iRepertoire HTBI primers and Arm-PCR of CDR3 regions built TCR beta libraries. TCRdb fed the multiplex PCR reads into MiXCR, producing one record per CDR3 protein. Among around 400,000 distinct CDR3 sequences listed, about 21% were seen once. Time point: persistent/refractory GD, antithyroid drugs over 5 years with positive TRAb. RNA extracted from PBMCs served as the sequencing template. The diagnosis of Graves' disease used American Thyroid Association guidelines. Enrollment of patients was through an endocrinology department in Xi'an, China. These data belong to a study of regulatory T cells in long-lasting Graves disease. Study-level findings and limits: Under persistent disease, TRBV28, TRBJ1-2 and TRBJ2-5 were used preferentially. Having only a small sample size may have limited accuracy.

CDR3 length equals 11 residues. Germline V gene data show CDR1 as MDHEN and CDR2 as SYDVKM. The J segment lost 14 bases and the V segment lost 5 bases, leaving 3 bases of the junction unmatched. The source of this sequence is a female donor with Graves disease. The sequences come from peripheral blood mononuclear cells (PBMCs), collected when the disease was refractory, from a patient treated with antithyroid drugs. The V and J genes are TRBV28 and TRBJ1-6; 7 nucleotides line up with TRBD1. The CDR3 sequence is CASSDGTALHF. For the CDR3, the DNA is TGTGCCAGCAGTGATGGGACAGCCCTCCACTTT.